A single sample gave rise to the 20 T cell receptor beta chains below, sequenced in a study of blood T cells in healthy people across ages. For the second PCR, which ran for about 7 to 12 cycles, a sample-barcoded 5' primer and a J-beta primer mix were used. TCRdb recomputed calls from the 5' RACE reads with MiXCR, one row per CDR3 protein. The sample lists more than 1 million distinct CDR3 sequences; under 55% were seen once. Sequenced sample: blood. These receptors originate from an older woman in good health.

This chain uses TRBV7-8 with TRBJ2-3; unclear D gene. Germline CDR1 SGHVS, CDR2 FQNEAQ. The CDR3 totals 16 residues. V lost 2 bases and J 1 base, leaving 13 bases between the germline ends. CDR3 sequence reads: CASSLLASGGTDTQYF. CDR3 DNA: TGTGCCAGCAGCTTATTGGCGTCAGGCGGCACAGATACGCAGTATTTT.

V is TRBV12-3 or TRBV12-4 and J is TRBJ2-4; D gene uncertain. The CDR3 has 15 amino acids. Between the trimmed V and J ends, which lost 6 bases and 0 bases, there was a span of 12 bases. The CDR3 DNA sequence: TGTGCCAGCAGCCCCACGGAGCTAGCCAAAAACATTCAGTACTTC. Translation gives CASSPTELAKNIQYF.

This clonotype was counted only a few times. V gene TRBV27 combines with J gene TRBJ2-6, with 7 bases aligning to TRBD1. The ends lost 6 bases at V and 0 bases at J; junction bases unmatched: 11. Per germline, CDR1 MNHEY and CDR2 SMNVEV (reference sequence). This CDR3 is built from 18 residues. The CDR3 loop is CASSPRGQPNSGANVLTF. CDR3 nucleotides: TGTGCCAGCAGCCCGAGGGGACAGCCCAACTCTGGGGCCAACGTCCTGACTTTC.

The chain uses TRBV3-1 and TRBJ2-7, with 7 bases matching TRBD2. Trimming cost V 3 bases and J 2 bases; bases outside gene matches: 10. This CDR3 has 16 amino acids. The germline V gene encodes CDR1 LGHDT and CDR2 YNNKEL (reference sequence). The CDR3 DNA is TGTGCCAGCAGCCAGGGTTTTGCGGGGGACCCCTACGAGCAGTACTTC. Residues: CASSQGFAGDPYEQYF.

The J gene is TRBJ1-5, the V gene TRBV6-5; tentatively, D is TRBD1 (5 bases). The ends were cut back, 5 bases at V and 3 bases at J, with 11 bases in the middle. The CDR3 sequence is 14 residues long. Germline lookup yields CDR1 MNHEY and CDR2 SVGAGI. CDR3 nucleotide sequence: TGTGCCAGCAGTGACGGACAATTCAATCAGCCCCAGCATTTT. Its protein product is CASSDGQFNQPQHF.

This clonotype has only a few counts. CDR3 loop: CASKAYYNEQFF. The CDR3 DNA reads TGTGCCAGCAAAGCGTACTACAATGAGCAGTTCTTC. The chain links TRBV6-5 to TRBJ2-1; no reliable D call. CDR1 is MNHEY, CDR2 SVGAGI, per germline. Trimming took 7 bases from V and 3 from J, leaving 7 bases between them. This CDR3 comprises 12 residues.

This clonotype was picked up a small number of times. The CDR3 DNA is TGTGCCAGCAGCTTATCCCCCGGGAGTATCCCCTCCTACAATGAGCAGTTCTTC. Its translation: CASSLSPGSIPSYNEQFF. V and J are TRBV11-2 and TRBJ2-1, with D possibly being TRBD2 (6 bases). The germline V gene encodes CDR1 SGHAT and CDR2 FQNNGV. The V and J ends lost 2 bases and 0 bases respectively, with 17 bases between them. The CDR3 consists of 18 residues.

This rearrangement joins TRBV5-1 to TRBJ2-3, with 7 bases lining up with TRBD2. Germline CDR1 and CDR2: SGHRS and YFSETQ. Losses at the gene ends were 5 bases for V and 6 bases for J; bases not matched to a gene: 12. The CDR3 runs to 15 residues. The CDR3 protein is CASSLMASGADTQYF. CDR3 in DNA: TGCGCCAGCAGTCTAATGGCTAGCGGAGCGGATACGCAGTATTTT.

This clonotype appeared a single time. The chain combines TRBV6-1 with TRBJ2-1; D is ambiguous. V was clipped by 8 bases and J by 3 bases, with 17 bases between them. Germline-derived CDR1 and CDR2 are MNHNS and SASEGT. The CDR3 runs 15 residues. CDR3: CASHPRGSIYNEQFF. For the CDR3, the DNA is TGTGCCAGCCATCCGCGCGGCTCAATCTACAATGAGCAGTTCTTC.

The rearrangement joins TRBV20-1 to TRBJ1-1; D unresolved. Germline V gene lookup returns CDR1 DFQATT and CDR2 SNEGSKA (reference sequence). V dropped 7 bases and J dropped 0 bases, with 12 bases sitting between them. This CDR3 has 13 residues. This chain's CDR3 is CSVEDGLNTEAFF. The CDR3 coding sequence is TGCAGTGTGGAGGACGGACTGAACACTGAAGCTTTCTTT.

Ten or more counts support this clonotype. The chain is built from TRBV29-1 and TRBJ2-7, with D perhaps matching TRBD2 (5 bases). The CDR3 totals 14 residues. Trimming took 1 base from V and 3 from J, leaving 13 bases between them. From germline, CDR1 is SQVTM and CDR2 ANQGSEA. Written as DNA, the CDR3 is TGCAGCGTTGAAGGGGTGGGAGCGGACTACGAGCAGTACTTC. Its protein product is CSVEGVGADYEQYF.

The chain carries TRBV9 and TRBJ2-1; D gene unclear. This CDR3 region has 15 residues. Germline CDR1 reads SGDLS; CDR2 reads YYNGEE. V was cut by 4 bases and J by 4 bases, with 15 bases left in between. The CDR3 DNA reads as TGTGCCAGCAGCCTCTCCGGGCCTAAGTACAATGAGCAGTTCTTC. The encoded protein is CASSLSGPKYNEQFF. Together with reference TRBV9 and TRBJ2-1, the CDR3 gives the full variable domain: DSGVTQTPKHLITATGQRVTLRCSPRSGDLSVYWYQQSLDQGLQFLIQYYNGEERAKGNILERFSAQQFPDLHSELNLSSLELGDSALYFCASSLSGPKYNEQFFGPGTRLTVL.

This clonotype was seen more than once but under ten times. J is TRBJ1-2 and V is TRBV27, with D maybe TRBD1 (5 bases). Trimming pared 10 bases from V and 8 bases from J, leaving 29 bases between. The germline V gene encodes CDR1 MNHEY and CDR2 SMNVEV (reference sequence). The CDR3 sequence is 16 residues long. The CDR3 protein is CATLALTLIGEKGYTF. CDR3 sequence (DNA): TGTGCCACCCTAGCGTTAACTCTCATAGGGGAAAAAGGCTACACCTTC.

This clonotype was detected once. This sequence joins TRBV29-1 and TRBJ2-5; D uncertain. CDR1 SQVTM and CDR2 ANQGSEA come from the germline V gene. V lost 1 base, J lost 4 bases, and 7 bases lay in between. The CDR3 loop spans 12 amino acids. The CDR3 protein is CSVEVQRETQYF. DNA for the CDR3: TGCAGCGTTGAAGTCCAGAGAGAGACCCAGTACTTC.

This clonotype was counted once. The chain carries TRBV10-3 and TRBJ2-3, with D tentatively TRBD2 (6 bases). This CDR3 has 15 amino acids. V was cut by 3 bases and J by 8 bases, with 18 bases left in between. The V gene's germline CDR1 is ENHRY and CDR2 SYGVKD. The CDR3 DNA reads TGTGCCATCAGTGACGTTGCCCGAACCGGGGGTACGCAGTATTTT. Its translation: CAISDVARTGGTQYF.

This chain uses TRBV9 with TRBJ1-1, with D possibly matching TRBD1 (5 bases). The CDR3 extends over 12 amino acids. Germline CDR1 and CDR2: SGDLS and YYNGEE. V was trimmed by 4 bases and J by 11 bases, leaving 15 bases between them. The CDR3 nucleotides are TGTGCCAGCAGCCCGGGACGGGGAAGTGCTTTCTTT. This translates into CASSPGRGSAFF.

This clonotype came up many times. The chain is built from TRBV12-3 or TRBV12-4 and TRBJ2-1; no firm D call. The CDR3 covers 11 residues. The V end was cut by 6 bases, the J end by 8 bases, with 8 bases between. The CDR3 nucleotides are TGTGCCAGCAGCCCCCGGGATGAGCAGTTCTTC. Its protein product is CASSPRDEQFF.

The chain has TRBV28 and TRBJ1-1; tentatively, D is TRBD1 (6 bases). The germline CDR1 and CDR2 sequences are MDHEN and SYDVKM. The CDR3 runs 14 residues. V dropped 3 bases and J dropped 8 bases, with 16 bases sitting between them. The CDR3 nucleotides are TGTGCCAGCAGTTTTCAGTCGACAGGAATGGAAGCTTTCTTT. Translated: CASSFQSTGMEAFF. The entire variable domain, with the rest obtained from reference TRBV28 and TRBJ1-1, is as follows: DVKVTQSSRYLVKRTGEKVFLECVQDMDHENMFWYRQDPGLGLRLIYFSYDVKMKEKGDIPEGYSVSREKKERFSLILESASTNQTSMYLCASSFQSTGMEAFFGQGTRLTVV.

The chain uses TRBV6-2 or TRBV6-3 and TRBJ2-3; D perhaps matches TRBD2 (5 bases). V gave up 5 bases and J gave up 4 bases, with 10 bases separating them. Germline V gene lookup returns CDR1 MNHEY and CDR2 SVGEGT. This CDR3 is 13 amino acids long. CDR3 DNA sequence: TGTGCCAGCAGTACTACACTAGCAGATACGCAGTATTTT. Translation: CASSTTLADTQYF.

At least ten counts were recorded for this clonotype. The chain joins TRBV28 to TRBJ2-7; perhaps D is TRBD1 or TRBD2 (5 bases each). The V gene lost 3 bases and the J gene lost 8 bases, with 8 bases spanning the gap. Per the germline V gene, CDR1 is MDHEN and CDR2 is SYDVKM. CDR3 length: 11 amino acids. This CDR3 reads CASSFRDQQYF. The CDR3 bases are TGTGCCAGCAGTTTTAGGGACCAGCAGTACTTC. The full variable domain, completed using reference TRBV28 and TRBJ2-7, is DVKVTQSSRYLVKRTGEKVFLECVQDMDHENMFWYRQDPGLGLRLIYFSYDVKMKEKGDIPEGYSVSREKKERFSLILESASTNQTSMYLCASSFRDQQYFGPGTRLTVT.